This T cell receptor (beta chain) is drawn from a study of radiation and T cells in renal cell carcinoma. Study findings and constraints: Sampling covered only roughly 1 g of each tumor.

The treatment was: treatment-naive control, cytoreductive nephrectomy. This table comes from immunoSEQ multiplex PCR, and its TCRdb copy is limited to in-frame clones, with some not included. The table shows around 16,000 clones, with over 50% occurring only once. This clone was counted only a few times. What it binds is not known. Germline V CDR1 and CDR2: SNHLY, FYNNEI. This CDR3 spans 13 amino acids. The V end lost 6 bases, the J end lost 3 bases, and 12 bases lay between the germline ends. The material sequenced was tumor tissue, taken from a patient whose treatment was nephrectomy without radiotherapy. V is TRBV2 and J is TRBJ2-7; D call uncertain. The TCR comes from a man in his forties or fifties with renal cell carcinoma. The CDR3 loop is CASRAAVNYEQYF. CDR3 nucleotides: TGTGCCAGCAGAGCTGCGGTTAACTACGAGCAGTACTTC.